The 32 T cell receptor beta chains listed next were all sequenced from one sample in a study of sequential checkpoint blockade in melanoma. Using immunoSEQ multiplex PCR, the repertoire was profiled, and TCRdb retains in-frame clones only, with some absent. The sample holds tens of thousands of clones, roughly 80% seen once. The treatment: randomized to nivolumab then ipilimumab (arm A) or the reverse (arm B). Sequenced material: CD8+ T cells sorted from blood (inferred from file names), taken from a patient given nivolumab and ipilimumab in sequence. The receptors were sampled from a human donor with melanoma.

J is TRBJ2-7 and V is TRBV27; TRBD2 agrees at 11 bases. From germline, CDR1 is MNHEY and CDR2 SMNVEV (reference sequence). The CDR3 sequence is 14 residues long. J was trimmed by 7 bases and V by 8 bases; bases with no gene match: 10. CDR3: CASGGTSGPLEQYF. CDR3 in DNA: TGTGCCAGCGGCGGGACTAGCGGCCCCTTGGAGCAGTACTTC.

This chain joins TRBV5-1 and TRBJ2-7; D might be TRBD2 (6 bases). The CDR3 has 14 residues. The V gene lost 2 bases and the J gene lost 1 base, with 10 bases spanning the gap. Germline V gene lookup returns CDR1 SGHRS and CDR2 YFSETQ. CDR3 residues: CASSLYGGSYEQYF. DNA of the CDR3: TGCGCCAGCAGCTTATACGGGGGATCCTACGAGCAGTACTTC.

V gene TRBV7-9 combines with J gene TRBJ2-5; tentative D call: TRBD2 (5 bases). TRBJ2-7 matches the DNA end more closely, so the J call is doubtful. This CDR3 has 13 amino acids. Germline V lookup: CDR1 SEHNR, CDR2 FQNEAQ (reference sequence). The CDR3 DNA sequence: TGTGCCAGCAGCTTGACTAATCGCAACGAGCAGTACTTC. Translated: CASSLTNRNEQYF.

This clone was seen once. V and J are TRBV6-5 and TRBJ1-2; D is undetermined. Trimming pared 0 bases from V and 2 bases from J, leaving 13 bases between. The CDR3 has 16 residues. In germline, CDR1 is MNHEY, CDR2 SVGAGI. DNA of the CDR3: TGTGCCAGCAGTTACTCGATACCAGGAGGGAACTATGGCTACACCTTC. Translating gives CASSYSIPGGNYGYTF.

The rearrangement links TRBV9 to TRBJ2-7; D is unresolved. V was trimmed by 3 bases and J by 7 bases, leaving 14 bases between them. CDR3 length: 13 residues. Germline V gene lookup returns CDR1 SGDLS and CDR2 YYNGEE. CDR3 sequence (DNA): TGTGCCAGCAGCGCTACAGTGGGCGCGGAGCAGTACTTC. Translating gives CASSATVGAEQYF.

This clone was seen a handful of times. The chain joins TRBV4-1 to TRBJ2-7; 8 positions agree with TRBD1. J was trimmed by 5 bases and V by 7 bases; bases with no gene match: 7. CDR3 size: 13 residues. CDR1 is MGHRA, CDR2 YSYEKL, per germline. The CDR3 spells CASIGQGANEQYF. CDR3 DNA: TGCGCCAGCATCGGGCAGGGGGCCAACGAGCAGTACTTC.

This chain joins TRBV4-3 and TRBJ1-1, with 9 bases matching TRBD1. With 4 bases clipped from V and 4 bases from J, the junction kept 7 bases outside the gene matches. CDR3 size: 15 residues. CDR1 and CDR2 from the germline V gene are LGHNA and YSLEER. This chain's CDR3 is CASSPRDREGTEAFF. The CDR3 nucleotides read TGCGCCAGCAGCCCACGGGACAGGGAGGGCACTGAAGCTTTCTTT.

This clone was seen only once. The chain uses TRBV5-6 and TRBJ2-1; D unresolved. The ends were cut back, 4 bases at V and 0 bases at J, with 11 bases in the middle. The germline gives CDR1 SGHDT, CDR2 YYEEEE. This CDR3 has 15 residues. The CDR3 is CASSDAAVSYNEQFF. The CDR3 DNA sequence: TGTGCCAGCAGCGACGCGGCAGTCTCCTACAATGAGCAGTTCTTC. The full variable domain, completed using reference TRBV5-6 and TRBJ2-1, is DAGVTQSPTHLIKTRGQQVTLRCSPKSGHDTVSWYQQALGQGPQFIFQYYEEEERQRGNFPDRFSGHQFPNYSSELNVNALLLGDSALYLCASSDAAVSYNEQFFGPGTRLTVL.

In DNA form, the CDR3 reads TGTGCCAGCAGTGAGCGGACAGGGATTCGCGAGCAGTACTTC. It translates to CASSERTGIREQYF. The rearrangement uses TRBV27 and TRBJ2-5, with 8 bases fitting TRBD1. Judging by the DNA end, TRBJ2-7 fits better; the J call may be wrong. Germline V gives CDR1 MNHEY, CDR2 SMNVEV (reference sequence). The CDR3 is made up of 14 amino acids.

The V and J genes are TRBV18 and TRBJ1-2, with D unclear. V shed 8 bases and J shed 5 bases, with 15 bases lying between them. The germline V gene encodes CDR1 KGHSH and CDR2 LQKENI. This CDR3 comprises 13 residues. In nucleotides, the CDR3 is TGTGCCAGCATCACGGGAAGTGGATATGGCTACACCTTC. Translated, it gives CASITGSGYGYTF.

This clone showed up just once. The chain is built from TRBV10-3 and TRBJ2-1; unclear D gene. This CDR3 comprises 17 residues. Germline loops: CDR1 ENHRY, CDR2 SYGVKD. The V and J ends lost 4 bases and 0 bases respectively, with 16 bases between them. In DNA form, the CDR3 reads TGTGCCATCAGTGGAGGTCCGGCGCTAAGCTCCTACAATGAGCAGTTCTTC. It translates to CAISGGPALSSYNEQFF.

The table lists this clone with a few counts. The chain recombines TRBV27 with TRBJ2-7; maybe TRBD2 (5 bases). Trimming left V 5 bases short and J 6 bases short, with 20 bases between. The length of the CDR3 is 15 residues. The germline V gene encodes CDR1 MNHEY and CDR2 SMNVEV (reference sequence). The CDR3 loop is CASSPLSGDLTEQYF. CDR3 DNA: TGTGCCAGCAGTCCTCTGTCCGGGGATTTAACCGAGCAGTACTTC.

V gene TRBV4-2 combines with J gene TRBJ2-7; the D is unclear. Germline CDR1 LGHNA, CDR2 YNFKEQ. This CDR3 region has 14 residues. Trimming took off 0 bases at V and 6 bases at J, with 12 bases between the two ends. DNA of the CDR3: TGTGCCAGCAGCCAAGATATGGAGCGATCCGAGCAGTACTTC. Protein sequence: CASSQDMERSEQYF.

The CDR3 DNA reads as TGTGCCAGCAGAAAAGGGGGGGATTTGGACGAGCAGTACTTC. Protein product: CASRKGGDLDEQYF. This chain connects TRBV11-2 to TRBJ2-7; possibly TRBD2 for D (7 bases). CDR1 is SGHAT, CDR2 FQNNGV, per germline. V lost 6 bases and J 5 bases, leaving 17 bases between the germline ends. The CDR3 is made up of 14 amino acids.

The V gene is TRBV4-1, the J gene TRBJ2-1, with a possible D match to TRBD2 (6 bases). V lost 2 bases and J lost 6, with 29 bases in between. This CDR3 is built from 20 residues. From germline, CDR1 is MGHRA and CDR2 YSYEKL. This CDR3 is CASSQPRRGLRGSSLNEQFF. Written as DNA, the CDR3 is TGCGCCAGCAGCCAACCTAGGCGGGGATTGCGGGGTTCATCCCTCAATGAGCAGTTCTTC.

The chain joins TRBV7-9 to TRBJ2-2; maybe TRBD1 (6 bases). The V end lost 7 bases, the J end lost 2 bases, and 11 bases lay between the germline ends. Germline assignment: CDR1 SEHNR and CDR2 FQNEAQ (reference sequence). The CDR3 spans 14 residues. CDR3 residues: CASIWGPNTGELFF. CDR3 nucleotide sequence: TGTGCCAGCATATGGGGGCCCAACACCGGGGAGCTGTTTTTT. Based on the CDR3 plus reference TRBV7-9 and TRBJ2-2, the full variable domain is DTGVSQNPRHKITKRGQNVTFRCDPISEHNRLYWYRQTLGQGPEFLTYFQNEAQLEKSRLLSDRFSAERPKGSFSTLEIQRTEQGDSAMYLCASIWGPNTGELFFGEGSRLTVL.

The CDR3 sequence is CASSIDLRTGLQETQYF. For the CDR3, the DNA is TGTGCCAGTAGTATAGATCTGAGGACAGGGCTCCAAGAGACCCAGTACTTC. The chain recombines TRBV19 with TRBJ2-5, with 8 positions matching TRBD1. Germline CDR1 reads LNHDA; CDR2 reads SQIVND (reference sequence). This CDR3 comprises 17 residues. The V and J ends lost 0 bases and 1 base, in that order; junction bases with no gene match: 7.

The rearrangement uses TRBV30 and TRBJ2-5, with 11 bases aligning to TRBD2. Looked up from germline, CDR1 is GTSNPN and CDR2 is SVGIG (reference sequence). The CDR3 covers 15 residues. V lost 5 bases to trimming and J lost 1 base; unmatched junction nucleotides: 6. The CDR3 bases are TGTGCCTGGGCCACGACTAGCGGGGCCCAAGAGACCCAGTACTTC. The encoded protein is CAWATTSGAQETQYF.

The V gene is TRBV4-3, the J gene TRBJ2-7, with 13 nucleotides matching TRBD2. V gave up 2 bases and J gave up 5 bases; unmatched junction bases: 6. The CDR3 is made up of 16 amino acids. The germline CDR1 and CDR2 sequences are LGHNA and YSLEER. The DNA for the CDR3 is TGCGCCAGCAGCCAATCCCGGACTAGCGGGAGACACGAGCAGTACTTC. It is translated as CASSQSRTSGRHEQYF.

The chain couples TRBV4-3 to TRBJ2-2; 9 bases match TRBD1. V trimming: 1 base; J trimming: 7 bases; junction bases outside the gene matches: 10. This CDR3 has 17 amino acids. Germline CDR1 LGHNA, CDR2 YSLEER. In DNA form, the CDR3 reads TGCGCCAGCAGCCAAGGAGGGTCACAGGGGGCGGTCGGGGAGCTGTTTTTT. Protein sequence: CASSQGGSQGAVGELFF.

This chain uses TRBV7-9 with TRBJ2-7, with 8 bases identical to TRBD1. CDR1 is SEHNR, CDR2 FQNEAQ, per germline (reference sequence). This CDR3 contains 16 residues. V gave up 2 bases and J gave up 1 base; unmatched junction bases: 7. CDR3 amino acids: CASSLFAGGLSYEQYF. CDR3 in DNA: TGTGCCAGCAGCTTATTCGCAGGGGGCTTATCCTACGAGCAGTACTTC.

The V gene is TRBV4-3, the J gene TRBJ2-4, with D maybe TRBD1 (5 bases). Germline assignment: CDR1 LGHNA and CDR2 YSLEER. Between the trimmed V and J ends, which lost 1 base and 7 bases, there was a span of 11 bases. This CDR3 has 14 amino acids. The CDR3 here is CASSQAGLGNIQYF. In nucleotides, the CDR3 is TGCGCCAGCAGCCAAGCAGGGCTCGGGAACATTCAGTACTTC.

V and J are TRBV9 and TRBJ2-7; 10 bases align to TRBD2. This CDR3 contains 14 residues. V dropped 5 bases and J dropped 2; count of bases not matched to a gene: 4. Germline loops: CDR1 SGDLS, CDR2 YYNGEE. The CDR3 loop is CASSRGTSAYEQYF. The DNA of the CDR3 is TGTGCCAGCAGTAGGGGGACTAGCGCCTACGAGCAGTACTTC.

This chain links TRBV19 with TRBJ2-7; 9 bases are shared with TRBD1. The ends lost 4 bases at V and 4 bases at J; junction bases unmatched: 5. The CDR3 runs to 14 residues. CDR1 and CDR2 (germline): LNHDA, SQIVND (reference sequence). The CDR3 region has the DNA TGTGCCAGTAGTACTTGGACAGGGGCGTACGAGCAGTACTTC. Translated: CASSTWTGAYEQYF. Based on the CDR3 plus reference TRBV19 and TRBJ2-7, the full variable domain is DGGITQSPKYLFRKEGQNVTLSCEQNLNHDAMYWYRQDPGQGLRLIYYSQIVNDFQKGDIAEGYSVSREKKESFPLTVTSAQKNPTAFYLCASSTWTGAYEQYFGPGTRLTVT.

This chain joins TRBV11-2 and TRBJ2-7, with D unresolved. The V end was cut by 1 base, the J end by 7 bases, with 14 bases between. Germline CDR1 and CDR2: SGHAT and FQNNGV. CDR3 size: 14 residues. The CDR3 reads CASSLVGNRREQYF. CDR3 in DNA: TGTGCCAGCAGCTTAGTGGGCAACCGTAGAGAGCAGTACTTC.

This chain uses TRBV6-5 with TRBJ2-5; TRBD1 is a possible D gene (5 bases). Germline CDR1 and CDR2: MNHEY and SVGAGI. This CDR3 region has 13 residues. Trimming took off 6 bases at V and 4 bases at J, with 12 bases between the two ends. CDR3 loop: CASRSDSPETQYF. In nucleotides, the CDR3 is TGTGCCAGCAGATCCGACAGCCCAGAGACCCAGTACTTC.

With respect to this clone: Other nucleotide sequences in the sample specify the same CDR3. The J gene is TRBJ2-7, the V gene TRBV21-1; the table calls TRBD2, which could not be checked here. TRBV21-1 is tagged as a pseudogene. The CDR3 covers 14 residues. The chain's CDR3 is CASSKGVASYEQYF. Here the CDR3 DNA reads TGTGCCAGCAGCAAAGGAGTAGCGAGCTACGAGCAGTACTTC.

This sequence joins TRBV4-1 and TRBJ1-2, with D possibly matching TRBD1 (6 bases). Germline values: CDR1 MGHRA, CDR2 YSYEKL. Trimming pared 6 bases from V and 4 bases from J, leaving 9 bases between. This CDR3 has 12 amino acids. The CDR3 sequence is CASSQGPYGYTF. For the CDR3, the DNA is TGCGCCAGCAGTCAGGGGCCCTATGGCTACACCTTC.

CDR3 DNA sequence: TGTGCCAGCAGCTTGAGAGCCGGGGAGCTGTTTTTT. Translating gives CASSLRAGELFF. The V gene is TRBV7-8, the J gene TRBJ2-2; D not resolved. The CDR3 sequence is 12 residues long. V gave up 3 bases and J gave up 6 bases, with 5 bases separating them. Germline V lookup: CDR1 SGHVS, CDR2 FQNEAQ.

With respect to this clone: A far bigger clonotype differs at one base, so this is likely a read error. This chain links TRBV2 with TRBJ2-5, with 9 bases that match TRBD1. The J call may be in error: the DNA end matches TRBJ2-7 better. Germline-derived CDR1 and CDR2 are SNHLY and FYNNEI. This CDR3 is 13 amino acids long. CDR3 protein: CASTGTGNYEQYF. The CDR3 DNA reads TGTGCCAGCACCGGGACAGGGAACTACGAGCAGTACTTC.

This chain uses TRBV4-1 with TRBJ1-2, with no clear D. The ends were cut back, 2 bases at V and 1 base at J, with 5 bases in the middle. Germline CDR1 reads MGHRA; CDR2 reads YSYEKL. This CDR3 is 13 amino acids long. The CDR3, as DNA: TGCGCCAGCAGCCAACGGTTTAACTATGGCTACACCTTC. It codes for CASSQRFNYGYTF.

The V and J genes are TRBV4-2 and TRBJ2-1; TRBD1 agrees at 7 bases. From germline, CDR1 is LGHNA and CDR2 YNFKEQ. The CDR3 consists of 14 residues. V lost 4 bases, J lost 7 bases, and 7 bases stayed unmatched. In nucleotides, the CDR3 is TGTGCCAGCAGCCTACCGGGACAGATAAATGAGCAGTTCTTC. Amino acids: CASSLPGQINEQFF.